This TCR beta chain came from a study of naive and memory T cell subsets. Findings and limits, study-wide: Diversity fell and Gini index rose from naive through CM, EM, EMRA. No ground truth validated the naive and memory repertoire findings.

The beta constant-region primer was an equimolar mix of two oligonucleotides covering TRBC1 and TRBC2. The ligated cDNA underwent four PCR rounds using SP2 and nested alpha and beta constant-region primers. From the UMI-ligation and nested PCR reads, TCRdb called clonotypes with MiXCR, one entry per CDR3 protein. This table holds 95,000 to 150,000 distinct CDR3 sequences, roughly 36% found once. CDR1 and CDR2 from the germline V gene are SGHVS and FNYEAQ. Trimming removed 5 bases from V and 6 bases from J; junction bases left unmatched: 12. The length of the CDR3 is 15 residues. A few counts support this clonotype. Its antigen is undetermined.

The sequenced material came from central memory CD4+ T cells from blood. The chain carries TRBV7-6 and TRBJ1-1; 7 bases are shared with TRBD1. This clonotype was sampled from a human donor in good health. The CDR3 is CASSQASGGPSEAFF. In DNA form, the CDR3 reads TGTGCCAGCAGCCAAGCCTCAGGGGGTCCCTCTGAAGCTTTCTTT.